The clone carrying this TCR beta chain was picked up a small number of times. Its antigen remains unknown. The entry originates in a study of neurological immune-mediated disorders. Study-level results: HTLV-1-associated myelopathy had the most TCR clonal expansion, whereas multiple sclerosis had the least (lower than in healthy controls).

5'RACE with 10-nucleotide random UMIs produced the cDNA. A single record per CDR3 protein comes from TCRdb applying MiXCR to the 5' RACE reads. Of around 15,000 distinct CDR3 sequences listed, roughly 15% were seen once; the top ten hold roughly an eighth. The specimen was PBMCs. The receptor comes from a man aged 55-75 years with HTLV-1-associated myelopathy (HAM/TSP).

The CDR3 DNA follows: TGTGCCAGCTCACCACCGGGTGACTATGGCTACACCTTC. Residues: CASSPPGDYGYTF. The chain is built from TRBV18 and TRBJ1-2; D is unresolved. V was trimmed by 0 bases and J by 3 bases, leaving 5 bases between them. Germline V CDR1 and CDR2: KGHSH, LQKENI. This CDR3 contains 13 residues.